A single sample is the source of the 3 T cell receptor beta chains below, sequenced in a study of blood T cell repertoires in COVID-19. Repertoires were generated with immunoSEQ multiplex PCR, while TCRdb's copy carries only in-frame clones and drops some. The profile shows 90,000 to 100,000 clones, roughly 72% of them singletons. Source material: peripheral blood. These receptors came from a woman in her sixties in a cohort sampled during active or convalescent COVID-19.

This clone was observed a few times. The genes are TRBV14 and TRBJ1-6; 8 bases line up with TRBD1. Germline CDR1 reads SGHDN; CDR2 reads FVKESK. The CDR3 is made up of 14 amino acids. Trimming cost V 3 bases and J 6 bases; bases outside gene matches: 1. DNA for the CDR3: TGTGCCAGCAGCCACAGGGGGCCTAATTCACCCCTCCACTTT. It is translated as CASSHRGPNSPLHF.

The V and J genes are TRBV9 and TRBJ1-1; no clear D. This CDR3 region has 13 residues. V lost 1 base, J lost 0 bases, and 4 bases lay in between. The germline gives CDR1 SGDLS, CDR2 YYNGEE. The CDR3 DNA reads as TGTGCCAGCAGCGTACGGGTGAACACTGAAGCTTTCTTT. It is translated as CASSVRVNTEAFF.

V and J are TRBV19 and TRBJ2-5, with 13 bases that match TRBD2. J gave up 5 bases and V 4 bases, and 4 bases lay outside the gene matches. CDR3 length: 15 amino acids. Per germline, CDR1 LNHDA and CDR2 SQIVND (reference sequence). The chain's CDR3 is CASSTGLAGYETQYF. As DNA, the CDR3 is TGTGCCAGTAGTACGGGACTAGCGGGGTATGAGACCCAGTACTTC.